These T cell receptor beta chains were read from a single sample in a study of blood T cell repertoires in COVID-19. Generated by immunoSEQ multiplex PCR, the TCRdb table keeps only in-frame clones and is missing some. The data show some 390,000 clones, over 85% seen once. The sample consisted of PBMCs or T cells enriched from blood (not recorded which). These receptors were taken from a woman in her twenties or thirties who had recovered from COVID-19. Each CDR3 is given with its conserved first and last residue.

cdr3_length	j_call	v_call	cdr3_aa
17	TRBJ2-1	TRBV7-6	CASSLDTGTASYNEQFF
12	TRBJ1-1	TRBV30	CAGGTGYTEAFF
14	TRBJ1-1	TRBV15	CATSRQQGNTEAFF
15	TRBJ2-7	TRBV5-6	CASSPLGSGAYEQYF
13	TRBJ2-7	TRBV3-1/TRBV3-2	CASSLDRRGEQYF
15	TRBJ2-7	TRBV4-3	CASSQLPGQGYEQYF
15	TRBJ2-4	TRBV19	CASSKGQGTKNIQYF
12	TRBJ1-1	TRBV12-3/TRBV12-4	CASTKGGGEAFF
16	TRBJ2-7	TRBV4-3	CASSQGMGDRDYEQYF
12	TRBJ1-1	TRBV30	CAWDRSNTEAFF
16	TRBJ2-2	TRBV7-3	CASSSGTSANTGELFF
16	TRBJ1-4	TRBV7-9	CASSSVDGQNNEKLFF
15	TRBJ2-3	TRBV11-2	CASSFAGRGTDTQYF
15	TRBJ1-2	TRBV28	CASSSTGGKGEGYTF
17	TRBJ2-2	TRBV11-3	CASSPHDGQPNTGELFF
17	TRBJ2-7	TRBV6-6	CASSPTPLAGGTYEQYF
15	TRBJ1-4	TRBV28	CASSFSGQGNEKLFF
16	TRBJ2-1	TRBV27	CASTTLGQAGRNEQFF
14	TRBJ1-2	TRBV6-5	CASRLTGTGEGYTF
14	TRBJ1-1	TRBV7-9	CASSRGLDSTEAFF
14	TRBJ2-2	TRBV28	CASNRGLNTGELFF
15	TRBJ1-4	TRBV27	CASSSGWITNEKLFF
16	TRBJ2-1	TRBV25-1	CASSVGLSGSADEQFF
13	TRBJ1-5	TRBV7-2	CASTPQGGGPQHF
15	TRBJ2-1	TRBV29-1	CSVRDTSGRFDEQFF
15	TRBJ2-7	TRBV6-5	CASSYGTGSSYEQYF
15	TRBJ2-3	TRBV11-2	CASSRGGFHTDTQYF
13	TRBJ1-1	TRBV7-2	CASSQVLGGRAFF
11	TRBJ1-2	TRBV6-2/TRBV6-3	CASSMAYGYTF
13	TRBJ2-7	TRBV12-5	CASGNGYSYEQYF
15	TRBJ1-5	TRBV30	CAWSGRGSRNQPQHF
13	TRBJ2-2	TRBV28	CASSFTGSGELFF
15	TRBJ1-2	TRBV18	CASSPLDRVEYGYTF
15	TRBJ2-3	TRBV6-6	CASTKTRGGSDTQYF
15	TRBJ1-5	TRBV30	CAWRETGLGNQPQHF
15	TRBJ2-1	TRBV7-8	CASSLTGSSYNEQFF
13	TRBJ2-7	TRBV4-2	CASSQEASGEQYF
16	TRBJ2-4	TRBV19	CASSTALGLAKNIQYF
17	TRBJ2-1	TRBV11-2	CASSLVGRLAGGNEQFF
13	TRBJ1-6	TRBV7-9	CASSHNHNSPLHF
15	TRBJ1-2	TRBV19	CASSIGLRGAYGYTF
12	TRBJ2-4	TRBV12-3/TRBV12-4	CASSLAGNIQYF
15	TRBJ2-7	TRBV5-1	CASSLDRGKGAEQYF
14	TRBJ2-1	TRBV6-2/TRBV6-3	CASSPKGRGNEQFF
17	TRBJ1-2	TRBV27	CASSLSWDRLGDYGYTF
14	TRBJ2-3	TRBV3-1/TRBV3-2	CASSQAGTGDTQYF
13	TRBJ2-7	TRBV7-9	CASGRDSTYEQYF
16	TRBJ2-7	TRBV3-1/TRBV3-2	CASSQGDRGFFYEQYF
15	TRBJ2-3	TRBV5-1	CASSLELGGVDTQYF
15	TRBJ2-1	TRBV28	CASSLPGSVYNEQFF
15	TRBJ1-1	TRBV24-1	CATSEGQAANTEAFF